These 4 T cell receptor beta chains were sequenced from one sample in a study of T-cell reconstitution after alpha-beta-depleted transplantation in children. Unique molecular identifiers were used to barcode this TCRbeta library. TCRdb itself ran the PCR reads through MiXCR, one entry per CDR3 protein. The profile covers roughly 280,000 distinct CDR3 sequences, with 11% appearing a single time and 23% taken by the ten largest. The sample consisted of peripheral blood, taken 180 days after TCRalphabeta/CD19-depleted stem cell transplant. These receptors were collected from a male patient between 2 and 15 years old who had a stem cell transplant for chronic granulomatous disease, so the T cells may come from the graft donor.

At least ten counts were recorded for this clonotype. The rearrangement uses TRBV7-6 and TRBJ2-1; a possible D gene is TRBD1 (5 bases). Germline assignment: CDR1 SGHVS and CDR2 FNYEAQ. This CDR3 has 16 residues. V lost 5 bases and J 7 bases, leaving 21 bases between the germline ends. The CDR3 nucleotides read TGTGCCAGCAGCCCACCGGGCGCAGGGTTACAGAATGAGCAGTTCTTC. It yields the protein CASSPPGAGLQNEQFF. Full variable domain (missing parts from reference TRBV7-6 and TRBJ2-1): GAGVSQSPRYKVTKRGQDVALRCDPISGHVSLYWYRQALGQGPEFLTYFNYEAQQDKSGLPNDRFSAERPEGSISTLTIQRTEQRDSAMYRCASSPPGAGLQNEQFFGPGTRLTVL.

This clonotype was counted at least ten times. The chain recombines TRBV7-9 with TRBJ2-5, with 11 bases fitting TRBD2. This CDR3 has 15 residues. In germline, CDR1 is SEHNR, CDR2 FQNEAQ (reference sequence). Trimming at V came to 3 bases and at J to 4 bases, leaving 4 bases not matched to a gene. The CDR3 here is CASSLVGLAGETQYF. The CDR3 nucleotides read TGTGCCAGCAGCTTGGTCGGACTAGCGGGAGAGACCCAGTACTTC.

This clonotype showed up many times. This sequence joins TRBV18 and TRBJ2-5, with a tentative D call TRBD1 (5 bases). The germline V gene has CDR1 KGHSH and CDR2 LQKENI. CDR3 length: 15 amino acids. Trimming stripped 1 base from V and 0 bases from J, with 9 bases between. CDR3 sequence (DNA): TGTGCCAGCTCACCACAGGGGCCGTACCAAGAGACCCAGTACTTC. Translation gives CASSPQGPYQETQYF.

In its sample, this clonotype was seen many times. The V call is TRBV3-1, the J call TRBJ2-1; 7 bases align to TRBD2. The V gene's germline CDR1 is LGHDT and CDR2 YNNKEL (reference sequence). The CDR3 spans 16 residues. With 2 bases clipped from V and 2 bases from J, the junction kept 6 bases outside the gene matches. The DNA for the CDR3 is TGTGCCAGCAGCCAACCGACGGGAGGACCCTACAATGAGCAGTTCTTC. It is translated as CASSQPTGGPYNEQFF.